This T cell receptor beta chain originates from a study of T cell responses to AZD1222 COVID-19 vaccine. Study-wide findings and caveats: Clonal diversity may have been underestimated in mostly white British donors. The repertoires were collected only after the peak T cell response.

With regard to this clone: Its antigen is not known.

Clones were sequenced by immunoSEQ multiplex PCR, and TCRdb holds only the in-frame ones, with some missing. Here the sample spans about 61,000 clones, roughly 90% being singletons. CDR1 WSHSY and CDR2 SAAADI come from the germline V gene. The CDR3 loop spans 13 amino acids. With 6 bases clipped from V and 4 bases from J, the junction kept 4 bases outside the gene matches. This specimen consisted of peripheral blood, obtained on day 0 of AZD1222 vaccination. The rearrangement joins TRBV10-2 to TRBJ1-1; 8 nucleotides agree with TRBD1. This clonotype originated in an adult in good health. The CDR3 region is CASRGQGVTEAFF. CDR3 coding DNA: TGCGCCAGCAGAGGACAGGGAGTCACTGAAGCTTTCTTT.